These 22 T cell receptor beta chains came from one sample sequenced in a study of tumor-infiltrating lymphocytes in localized non-small cell lung cancer (dated by TCRdb to the early 2020s). Library preparation was by the immunoSEQ multiplex PCR assay. TCRdb stores this immuneACCESS table with in-frame sequences only. Part of the clones is absent; in the studies checked, under half of the shortfall reflects unresolved V genes, and no reason is known for the rest. Here the sample has roughly 11,000 clones; 84% occur a single time. The leading ten clones occupy less than 10% of the sample. The sequenced material came from lung tumor tissue. These receptors were taken from a human donor with non-small cell lung cancer.

The rearrangement uses TRBV15 and TRBJ1-3, with D tentatively TRBD1 (6 bases). The CDR3 spans 15 residues. Germline V CDR1 and CDR2: LNHNV, YYDKDF (reference sequence). Trimming took off 6 bases at V and 4 bases at J, with 16 bases between the two ends. CDR3 nucleotide sequence: TGTGCCACCAGTAGAAGGGGGACCTCAGGAAACACCATATATTTT. Translating gives CATSRRGTSGNTIYF.

This chain uses TRBV2 with TRBJ2-1; 7 bases line up with TRBD1. The V and J ends lost 2 bases and 3 bases, in that order; junction bases with no gene match: 4. Germline CDR1 is SNHLY and CDR2 is FYNNEI. The CDR3 has 15 residues. This CDR3 reads CASSEMPGGYNEQFF. The CDR3 coding sequence is TGTGCCAGCAGTGAAATGCCAGGGGGCTACAATGAGCAGTTCTTC. Combining the CDR3 with reference TRBV2 and TRBJ2-1 gives the whole variable domain EPEVTQTPSHQVTQMGQEVILRCVPISNHLYFYWYRQILGQKVEFLVSFYNNEISEKSEIFDDQFSVERPDGSNFTLKIRSTKLEDSAMYFCASSEMPGGYNEQFFGPGTRLTVL.

This clone has a single count. This specimen includes other DNA sequences encoding the same CDR3. CDR3 region: CAWSKGVNGKLFF. CDR3 nucleotides: TGTGCCTGGAGTAAAGGGGTTAATGGGAAACTGTTTTTT. This chain uses TRBV30 with TRBJ1-4; a possible D gene is TRBD1 (5 bases). The V and J ends lost 2 bases and 11 bases respectively, with 15 bases between them. Germline assignment: CDR1 GTSNPN and CDR2 SVGIG (reference sequence). CDR3 length equals 13 residues.

This chain uses TRBV13 with TRBJ2-7; 8 bases fit TRBD1. The CDR3 covers 14 residues. The V gene end was trimmed by 5 bases and the J gene end by 4 bases; junction bases not matched to a gene: 7. Germline V gene data show CDR1 as PRHDT and CDR2 as FYEKMQ (reference sequence). The CDR3 loop reads CASSLKTGEYEQYF. The CDR3, as DNA: TGTGCCAGCAGCCTAAAGACAGGGGAATACGAGCAGTACTTC.

V and J are TRBV7-9 and TRBJ1-3; D remains unclear. V lost 1 base to trimming and J lost 0 bases, with 7 bases between them. Germline CDR1 and CDR2: SEHNR and FQNEAQ (reference sequence). CDR3 length equals 15 residues. As DNA, the CDR3 is TGTGCCAGCAGCTTAGAATCAAGCTCTGGAAACACCATATATTTT. Its protein is CASSLESSSGNTIYF.

The chain couples TRBV4-3 to TRBJ1-2; D unclear. CDR1 LGHNA and CDR2 YSLEER come from the germline V gene. CDR3 length equals 16 residues. Trimming took off 0 bases at V and 1 base at J, with 12 bases between the two ends. The CDR3 loop is CASSQDLDLDNYGYTF. CDR3 DNA: TGCGCCAGCAGCCAAGATCTCGACTTAGATAACTATGGCTACACCTTC.

This sequence joins TRBV7-9 and TRBJ2-1, with 9 bases fitting TRBD2. The CDR3 contains 15 residues. The V gene's germline CDR1 is SEHNR and CDR2 FQNEAQ (reference sequence). Germline trimming cut 5 bases from V and 8 bases from J; bases unmatched to any gene: 10. CDR3 nucleotides: TGTGCCAGCAGCCCCTTGTCTAGCGGGAACTATGAGCAGTTCTTC. Protein sequence: CASSPLSSGNYEQFF.

The J gene is TRBJ1-1, the V gene TRBV29-1; D unresolved. The V and J ends lost 7 bases and 10 bases respectively, with 16 bases between them. Germline assignment: CDR1 SQVTM and CDR2 ANQGSEA. CDR3 length equals 11 residues. For the CDR3, the DNA is TGCAGCGCCGTCTCCGGACTGAGAGCTTTCTTT. Protein sequence: CSAVSGLRAFF.

V and J are TRBV7-8 and TRBJ1-5, with 11 bases fitting TRBD1. Per the germline V gene, CDR1 is SGHVS and CDR2 is FQNEAQ. This CDR3 is built from 15 residues. With V trimmed by 1 base and J by 7 bases, 3 bases remained unmatched. The chain's CDR3 is CASSLVGQGGQPQHF. The CDR3 DNA follows: TGTGCCAGCAGCTTAGTGGGACAGGGGGGACAGCCCCAGCATTTT.

The chain joins TRBV7-2 to TRBJ2-5, with TRBD1 matching over 8 bases. The CDR3 is 15 amino acids. Losses at the gene ends were 5 bases for V and 4 bases for J; bases not matched to a gene: 9. Germline-derived CDR1 and CDR2 are SGHTA and FQGNSA. The CDR3 coding sequence is TGTGCCAGCAGCGGGAGGACAGGGTGGACAGAGACCCAGTACTTC. As protein: CASSGRTGWTETQYF.

The chain carries TRBV7-2 and TRBJ2-2; 11 bases align to TRBD2. The CDR3 is 21 amino acids. J gave up 7 bases and V 0 bases, and 19 bases lay outside the gene matches. Germline values: CDR1 SGHTA, CDR2 FQGNSA. Here the CDR3 reads CASSLALFLAGGPTTSGELFF. CDR3 sequence (DNA): TGTGCCAGCAGCTTAGCTTTGTTCCTAGCGGGGGGACCAACTACTAGCGGGGAGCTGTTTTTT.

The genes are TRBV19 and TRBJ2-5; no clear D gene. Germline CDR1 is LNHDA and CDR2 is SQIVND (reference sequence). The ends were cut back, 1 base at V and 3 bases at J, with 6 bases in the middle. There are 13 residues in the CDR3. The DNA of the CDR3 is TGTGCCAGTAGTATAGGCGGTAAAGAGACCCAGTACTTC. It translates to CASSIGGKETQYF.

This clone was counted between two and nine times. This rearrangement joins TRBV2 to TRBJ1-5, with D perhaps TRBD1 (5 bases). Trimming left V 5 bases short and J 4 bases short, with 12 bases between. There are 14 residues in the CDR3. Per the germline V gene, CDR1 is SNHLY and CDR2 is FYNNEI. CDR3 residues: CASSPDSQNQPQHF. In nucleotides, the CDR3 is TGTGCCAGCAGTCCCGACAGTCAAAATCAGCCCCAGCATTTT.

The chain employs TRBV5-1 and TRBJ2-4, with TRBD2 matching 12 bases. This CDR3 contains 19 residues. Germline V lookup: CDR1 SGHRS, CDR2 YFSETQ. V was pared by 6 bases and J by 2 bases, with 15 bases of the junction left unmatched. The CDR3 here is CASKTLAGGPPSTKNIQYF. Written as DNA, the CDR3 is TGCGCCAGCAAGACCCTAGCGGGAGGGCCCCCGTCTACCAAAAACATTCAGTACTTC.

The chain recombines TRBV7-2 with TRBJ2-7, with TRBD2 matching over 8 bases. Germline values: CDR1 SGHTA, CDR2 FQGNSA. J lost 4 bases, V lost 3 bases, and 5 bases had no gene match. CDR3 size: 14 residues. CDR3 sequence reads: CASSFPGGSYEQYF. The CDR3 nucleotides are TGTGCCAGCAGCTTCCCGGGGGGGTCTTACGAGCAGTACTTC.

J is TRBJ2-5 and V is TRBV11-3; 8 nucleotides agree with TRBD2. V shed 2 bases, J shed 4 bases, and the junction held 6 bases outside the gene matches. Germline assignment: CDR1 SGHNT and CDR2 YENEEA. The CDR3 totals 15 residues. CDR3 amino acids: CASSLRGGTGETQYF. CDR3 in DNA: TGTGCCAGCAGCTTACGGGGGGGAACGGGAGAGACCCAGTACTTC.

V and J are TRBV27 and TRBJ2-7; a possible D gene is TRBD1 (6 bases). The CDR3 totals 14 residues. Germline lookup yields CDR1 MNHEY and CDR2 SMNVEV (reference sequence). Trimming pared 5 bases from V and 0 bases from J, leaving 11 bases between. The CDR3 reads CASSPTGFSYEQYF. The CDR3, as DNA: TGTGCCAGCAGTCCGACAGGATTCTCCTACGAGCAGTACTTC.

CDR3 coding DNA: TGTGCCAGCAGTGAACTGGGGCACGTCACAGATACGCAGTATTTT. Residues: CASSELGHVTDTQYF. V gene TRBV6-1 combines with J gene TRBJ2-3; D possibly corresponds to TRBD1 (5 bases). This CDR3 has 15 residues. Germline V gene sequence: CDR1 MNHNS, CDR2 SASEGT. V lost 2 bases and J lost 2, with 11 bases in between.

J is TRBJ1-1 and V is TRBV7-9, with 7 positions matching TRBD1. Trimming removed 6 bases from V and 5 bases from J; junction bases left unmatched: 9. CDR3 size: 14 residues. The V gene's germline CDR1 is SEHNR and CDR2 FQNEAQ (reference sequence). CDR3 region: CASRAGGGYTEAFF. The DNA for the CDR3 is TGTGCCAGCAGAGCAGGGGGTGGGTATACTGAAGCTTTCTTT.

This CDR3 reads CASSHDRDGTEKLFF. The CDR3 DNA is TGCGCCAGCAGCCACGATCGGGACGGAACTGAAAAACTGTTTTTT. The chain is built from TRBV4-3 and TRBJ1-4, with D perhaps TRBD1 (5 bases). Trimming left V 3 bases short and J 7 bases short, with 15 bases between. The CDR3 contains 15 residues. CDR1 LGHNA and CDR2 YSLEER come from the germline V gene.

The chain carries TRBV7-2 and TRBJ2-4; no clear D gene. Between the trimmed V and J ends, which lost 5 bases and 0 bases, there was a span of 11 bases. CDR3 length equals 15 residues. Germline V gene data show CDR1 as SGHTA and CDR2 as FQGNSA. The CDR3 bases are TGTGCCAGCAGCCCCGGTTCCCTAGCCAAAAACATTCAGTACTTC. Its translation is CASSPGSLAKNIQYF.

The chain couples TRBV10-3 to TRBJ2-3, with TRBD2 identical over 10 bases. The CDR3 has 16 residues. Germline CDR1 is ENHRY and CDR2 is SYGVKD. Trimming cost V 4 bases and J 7 bases; bases outside gene matches: 11. DNA for the CDR3: TGTGCCATCAGTGCCCTCGAGCGGGGGGGCCGGTATACGCAGTATTTT. Its translation: CAISALERGGRYTQYF.